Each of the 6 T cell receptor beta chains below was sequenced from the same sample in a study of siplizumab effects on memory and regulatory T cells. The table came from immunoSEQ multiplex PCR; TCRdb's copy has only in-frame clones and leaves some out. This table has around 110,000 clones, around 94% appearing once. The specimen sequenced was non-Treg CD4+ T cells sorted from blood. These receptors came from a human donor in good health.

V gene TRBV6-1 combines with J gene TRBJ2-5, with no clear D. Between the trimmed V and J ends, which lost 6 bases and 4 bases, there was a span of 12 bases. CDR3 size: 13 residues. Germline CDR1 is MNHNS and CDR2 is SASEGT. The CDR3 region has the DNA TGTGCCAGCAGATTAGTAGTGGGAGAGACCCAGTACTTC. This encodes CASRLVVGETQYF.

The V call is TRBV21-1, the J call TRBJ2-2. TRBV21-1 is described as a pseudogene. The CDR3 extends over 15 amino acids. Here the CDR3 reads CASSKDEGSTGELFF. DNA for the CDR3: TGTGCCAGCAGCAAAGACGAGGGGAGCACCGGGGAGCTGTTTTTT.

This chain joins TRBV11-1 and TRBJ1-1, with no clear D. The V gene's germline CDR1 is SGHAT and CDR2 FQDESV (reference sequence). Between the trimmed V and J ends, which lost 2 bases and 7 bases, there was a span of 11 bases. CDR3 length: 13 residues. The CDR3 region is CASSLSQDHEAFF. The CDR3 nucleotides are TGTGCCAGCAGCTTATCCCAGGACCATGAAGCTTTCTTT.

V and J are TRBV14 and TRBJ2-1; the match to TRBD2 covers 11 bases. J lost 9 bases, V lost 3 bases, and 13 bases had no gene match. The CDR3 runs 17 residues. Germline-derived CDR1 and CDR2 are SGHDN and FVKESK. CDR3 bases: TGTGCCAGCAGCCACCTATCTACGGCTAGCGGGGGGCGTGAGCAGTTCTTC. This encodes CASSHLSTASGGREQFF.

The CDR3 nucleotides are TGTGCCAGCAGCCTTCGTCCCGGACCGAGCACAGATACGCAGTATTTT. Residues: CASSLRPGPSTDTQYF. The chain is built from TRBV7-3 and TRBJ2-3; D ambiguous. V was trimmed by 5 bases and J by 0 bases, leaving 15 bases between them. The CDR3 runs 16 residues. Germline V lookup: CDR1 SGHTA, CDR2 FQGTGA.

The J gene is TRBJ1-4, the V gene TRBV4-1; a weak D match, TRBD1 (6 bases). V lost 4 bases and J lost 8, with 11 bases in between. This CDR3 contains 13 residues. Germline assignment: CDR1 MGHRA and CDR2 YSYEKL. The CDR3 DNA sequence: TGCGCCAGCAGCCGACAGGTGGGAGAAAAACTGTTTTTT. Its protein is CASSRQVGEKLFF.